Listed here are 29 T cell receptor beta chains from one sample, sequenced in a study of cytomegalovirus exposure and HLA in healthy donors. Here immunoSEQ multiplex PCR was the method, and the copy in TCRdb shows in-frame clones only, minus some. The sample has some 170,000 clones; more than 75% are singletons. Input material: PBMCs. These receptors were obtained from a woman aged 25 to 39 in good health and CMV-seronegative.

This chain uses TRBV2 with TRBJ2-3; a possible D gene is TRBD1 (6 bases). Looked up from germline, CDR1 is SNHLY and CDR2 is FYNNEI. The CDR3 loop spans 13 amino acids. V shed 9 bases and J shed 5 bases, with 15 bases lying between them. The CDR3 DNA reads as TGTGCCAGTAACTACAGGGTCGGAGATACGCAGTATTTT. It is translated as CASNYRVGDTQYF.

This clone was seen more than once but under ten times. This chain uses TRBV25-1 with TRBJ2-1; D perhaps matches TRBD2 (5 bases). The CDR3 consists of 13 residues. Trimming cost V 1 base and J 4 bases, with 5 bases left between them. Germline values: CDR1 MGHDK, CDR2 SYGVNS. The chain's CDR3 is CASSEWEYNEQFF. In DNA form, the CDR3 reads TGTGCCAGCAGTGAATGGGAGTACAATGAGCAGTTCTTC.

This rearrangement joins TRBV5-5 to TRBJ1-5; 7 nucleotides agree with TRBD1. This CDR3 region has 14 residues. J lost 4 bases, V lost 0 bases, and 1 base had no gene match. The germline gives CDR1 SGHKS, CDR2 YYEKEE (reference sequence). This chain's CDR3 is CASSLAGGNQPQHF. In nucleotides, the CDR3 is TGTGCCAGCAGCTTGGCAGGGGGTAATCAGCCCCAGCATTTT.

V and J are TRBV13 and TRBJ1-2; D is perhaps TRBD1 (5 bases). The CDR3 has 15 residues. V lost 0 bases and J lost 3, with 11 bases in between. The germline V gene encodes CDR1 PRHDT and CDR2 FYEKMQ (reference sequence). The CDR3 spells CASSLGGRDDYGYTF. CDR3 nucleotide sequence: TGTGCCAGCAGCTTAGGCGGCAGGGATGACTATGGCTACACCTTC.

The chain links TRBV7-6 to TRBJ2-7, with D hard to call. CDR1 SGHVS and CDR2 FNYEAQ come from the germline V gene. The CDR3 extends over 13 amino acids. Trimming took off 1 base at V and 4 bases at J, with 8 bases between the two ends. The CDR3 nucleotides are TGTGCCAGCAGCTTAGAAGCACTTTACGAGCAGTACTTC. This encodes CASSLEALYEQYF.

This chain connects TRBV2 to TRBJ1-3, with a weak D call TRBD1 (5 bases). Germline V lookup: CDR1 SNHLY, CDR2 FYNNEI. Between the trimmed V and J ends, which lost 8 bases and 0 bases, there was a span of 8 bases. CDR3 size: 13 residues. CDR3 DNA: TGTGCCAGCGGAGGGGTCTCTGGAAACACCATATATTTT. Its translation is CASGGVSGNTIYF.

The rearrangement joins TRBV4-1 to TRBJ2-1, with 15 bases that match TRBD2. V lost 0 bases, J lost 8 bases, and 8 bases stayed unmatched. Germline assignment: CDR1 MGHRA and CDR2 YSYEKL. CDR3 length: 18 residues. In DNA form, the CDR3 reads TGCGCCAGCAGCCAAGATCGGTGGACTAGCGGGGGGGTAGATGAGCAGTTCTTC. Protein: CASSQDRWTSGGVDEQFF.

J is TRBJ2-6 and V is TRBV5-1; 7 nucleotides match TRBD1. Germline V gives CDR1 SGHRS, CDR2 YFSETQ. Losses at the gene ends were 3 bases for V and 2 bases for J; bases not matched to a gene: 2. The CDR3 length is 15 residues. CDR3 region: CASSSTGAGANVLTF. The CDR3 nucleotides are TGCGCCAGCAGCTCTACAGGGGCTGGGGCCAACGTCCTGACTTTC.

The chain employs TRBV6-5 and TRBJ1-1; D not certain. The germline CDR1 and CDR2 sequences are MNHEY and SVGAGI. The CDR3 sequence is 14 residues long. V shed 6 bases and J shed 3 bases, with 14 bases lying between them. The DNA of the CDR3 is TGTGCCAGCAGCTCCACGCAAACTTACACTGAAGCTTTCTTT. Translating it yields CASSSTQTYTEAFF.

The V and J genes are TRBV7-9 and TRBJ1-2; TRBD1 matches at 8 bases. Looked up from germline, CDR1 is SEHNR and CDR2 is FQNEAQ (reference sequence). The ends lost 8 bases at V and 6 bases at J; junction bases unmatched: 5. This CDR3 has 12 amino acids. CDR3 residues: CASVGQGNGYTF. The DNA of the CDR3 is TGTGCCAGCGTCGGACAGGGAAATGGCTACACCTTC.

This clone has just one count. V gene TRBV6-1 combines with J gene TRBJ1-2; TRBD1 agrees at 8 bases. The CDR3 has 14 residues. Trimming at V came to 6 bases and at J to 5 bases, leaving 8 bases not matched to a gene. Germline V gene lookup returns CDR1 MNHNS and CDR2 SASEGT. CDR3 residues: CASSPVQGAYGYTF. CDR3 DNA sequence: TGTGCCAGCAGCCCCGTGCAGGGGGCTTATGGCTACACCTTC.

This clone was picked up one time. CDR3 residues: CASSPKGQGLQHTGELFF. The CDR3 DNA sequence: TGTGCCAGCAGTCCAAAAGGACAGGGCCTACAACACACCGGGGAGCTGTTTTTT. The chain recombines TRBV27 with TRBJ2-2; the match to TRBD1 covers 8 bases. Germline lookup yields CDR1 MNHEY and CDR2 SMNVEV (reference sequence). After removal of 5 bases from V and 3 bases from J, the junction contained 14 bases not matched to a gene. The CDR3 consists of 18 residues.

The chain joins TRBV6-5 to TRBJ1-6; D possibly corresponds to TRBD1 (5 bases). The germline V gene has CDR1 MNHEY and CDR2 SVGAGI. This CDR3 is built from 15 residues. V lost 5 bases to trimming and J lost 5 bases, with 13 bases between them. The CDR3 DNA sequence: TGTGCCAGCAGTCCCGACAGACGACATAATTCACCCCTCCACTTT. Amino acid sequence: CASSPDRRHNSPLHF.

The gene calls are TRBV5-1 and TRBJ2-7, with TRBD2 matching over 7 bases. Per germline, CDR1 SGHRS and CDR2 YFSETQ. This CDR3 spans 15 amino acids. Trimming cost V 4 bases and J 0 bases; bases outside gene matches: 7. The DNA for the CDR3 is TGCGCCAGCAGCCGGGGGGACGGGAGCTCCTACGAGCAGTACTTC. Protein product: CASSRGDGSSYEQYF.

V gene TRBV11-2 combines with J gene TRBJ2-6, with TRBD1 matching 10 bases. The CDR3 is 18 amino acids. CDR1 SGHAT and CDR2 FQNNGV come from the germline V gene. The V and J ends lost 5 bases and 4 bases, in that order; junction bases with no gene match: 11. DNA for the CDR3: TGTGCCAGCAGCCCTAGTTCGGGACAGGGGTCCGGGGCCAACGTCCTGACTTTC. This translates into CASSPSSGQGSGANVLTF.

The V gene is TRBV18, the J gene TRBJ1-2; D may be TRBD1 (6 bases). The CDR3 is 15 amino acids. Trimming pared 5 bases from V and 1 base from J, leaving 14 bases between. Germline V lookup: CDR1 KGHSH, CDR2 LQKENI. In DNA, the CDR3 is TGTGCCAGCTCATCAGACAGGACCCGTAACTATGGCTACACCTTC. As protein: CASSSDRTRNYGYTF. The whole variable domain, filled in from reference TRBV18 and TRBJ1-2, reads NAGVMQNPRHLVRRRGQEARLRCSPMKGHSHVYWYRQLPEEGLKFMVYLQKENIIDESGMPKERFSAEFPKEGPSILRIQQVVRGDSAAYFCASSSDRTRNYGYTFGSGTRLTVV.

The CDR3: CASSSSNWEQYF. CDR3 nucleotide sequence: TGTGCCAGCAGCTCCAGTAATTGGGAGCAGTACTTC. V usage is TRBV13 and J usage is TRBJ2-7; D gene unclear. Trimming left V 4 bases short and J 7 bases short, with 11 bases between. Germline V gene sequence: CDR1 PRHDT, CDR2 FYEKMQ (reference sequence). The CDR3 is made up of 12 amino acids. The full variable domain, completed using reference TRBV13 and TRBJ2-7, is AAGVIQSPRHLIKEKRETATLKCYPIPRHDTVYWYQQGPGQDPQFLISFYEKMQSDKGSIPDRFSAQQFSDYHSELNMSSLELGDSALYFCASSSSNWEQYFGPGTRLTVT.

The rearrangement uses TRBV27 and TRBJ2-1; 8 nucleotides match TRBD1. This CDR3 has 15 residues. Germline values: CDR1 MNHEY, CDR2 SMNVEV (reference sequence). V trimming: 6 bases; J trimming: 3 bases; junction bases outside the gene matches: 7. The CDR3 loop is CASSAPGTGYNEQFF. The CDR3 DNA reads TGTGCCAGCAGCGCTCCGGGGACAGGCTACAATGAGCAGTTCTTC.

The V gene is TRBV6-1, the J gene TRBJ1-2; D remains ambiguous. This CDR3 comprises 13 residues. The germline CDR1 and CDR2 sequences are MNHNS and SASEGT. The V and J ends lost 1 base and 5 bases respectively, with 8 bases between them. CDR3 DNA: TGTGCCAGCAGTGAAGTATGGGAGTATGGCTACACCTTC. Translated: CASSEVWEYGYTF.

V usage is TRBV13 and J usage is TRBJ2-5, with D possibly being TRBD1 (6 bases). The CDR3 spans 13 residues. CDR1 and CDR2 from the germline V gene are PRHDT and FYEKMQ (reference sequence). The V end lost 0 bases, the J end lost 4 bases, and 6 bases lay between the germline ends. In nucleotides, the CDR3 is TGTGCCAGCAGCTTAGGACAGGGAGAGACCCAGTACTTC. This codes for CASSLGQGETQYF.

The chain carries TRBV27 and TRBJ2-1, with D maybe TRBD2 (5 bases). The CDR3 runs 14 residues. Trimming removed 0 bases at V and 5 bases at J, with 8 bases between. The germline V gene encodes CDR1 MNHEY and CDR2 SMNVEV (reference sequence). CDR3 DNA sequence: TGTGCCAGCAGTTTATCGTCTAGCAACAATGAGCAGTTCTTC. Protein: CASSLSSSNNEQFF.

The CDR3, as DNA: TGTGCCAGCAGTCAGTACAGGGTTAATGAGCAGTTCTTC. Translation gives CASSQYRVNEQFF. The chain is built from TRBV5-6 and TRBJ2-1, with D perhaps matching TRBD1 (6 bases). The CDR3 totals 13 residues. Germline V gives CDR1 SGHDT, CDR2 YYEEEE. V shed 5 bases and J shed 7 bases, with 13 bases lying between them.

The rearrangement joins TRBV27 to TRBJ1-2; no reliable D call. The length of the CDR3 is 14 residues. Germline V CDR1 and CDR2: MNHEY, SMNVEV (reference sequence). The V and J ends lost 2 bases and 5 bases respectively, with 12 bases between them. This CDR3 reads CASSLSVWNYGYTF. The DNA of the CDR3 is TGTGCCAGCAGTTTAAGCGTTTGGAATTATGGCTACACCTTC.

This clone appeared a few times. The chain employs TRBV5-1 and TRBJ1-2, with D perhaps TRBD1 (6 bases). The ends were cut back, 4 bases at V and 7 bases at J, with 20 bases in the middle. Germline CDR1 reads SGHRS; CDR2 reads YFSETQ. The CDR3 extends over 15 amino acids. The CDR3 loop is CASSPSGTNRGGYTF. DNA for the CDR3: TGCGCCAGCAGCCCCTCCGGGACAAATAGGGGTGGCTACACCTTC.

The chain joins TRBV2 to TRBJ1-1; TRBD1 is a possible D gene (6 bases). Trimming shortened V by 7 bases and J by 0 bases, and 9 bases separated the two germline ends. Per the germline V gene, CDR1 is SNHLY and CDR2 is FYNNEI. The CDR3 totals 13 residues. DNA for the CDR3: TGTGCCAGCACAGGGGACATGAACACTGAAGCTTTCTTT. Its translation: CASTGDMNTEAFF.

J is TRBJ1-6 and V is TRBV2; TRBD1 is a possible D gene (6 bases). There are 14 residues in the CDR3. Trimming took off 6 bases at V and 9 bases at J, with 15 bases between the two ends. Germline V gives CDR1 SNHLY, CDR2 FYNNEI. CDR3 residues: CASRGHITASPLHF. Here the CDR3 DNA reads TGTGCCAGCAGGGGACACATCACGGCTTCACCCCTCCACTTT.

The genes are TRBV27 and TRBJ2-1, with 8 bases matching TRBD2. This CDR3 is 16 amino acids long. CDR1 is MNHEY and CDR2 is SMNVEV in the germline V gene (reference sequence). J was trimmed by 7 bases and V by 3 bases; bases with no gene match: 11. The CDR3 coding sequence is TGTGCCAGCAGTTTTGGGATCGGGGGGGCGAGAAATGAGCAGTTCTTC. Protein sequence: CASSFGIGGARNEQFF.

V usage is TRBV5-1 and J usage is TRBJ2-7; tentatively, D is TRBD1 (6 bases). CDR1 and CDR2 (germline): SGHRS, YFSETQ. CDR3 length equals 14 residues. Between the trimmed V and J ends, which lost 1 base and 7 bases, there was a span of 15 bases. Here the CDR3 reads CASSLPGHQEEQYF. CDR3 coding DNA: TGCGCCAGCAGCTTGCCGGGACACCAAGAAGAGCAGTACTTC.

V gene TRBV5-6 combines with J gene TRBJ2-1, with 11 bases lining up with TRBD2. The CDR3 covers 16 residues. With 5 bases clipped from V and 0 bases from J, the junction kept 4 bases outside the gene matches. CDR1 and CDR2 from the germline V gene are SGHDT and YYEEEE. As DNA, the CDR3 is TGTGCCAGCAGAGCTAGCGGGGGGCCCTCCTACAATGAGCAGTTCTTC. Encoded protein: CASRASGGPSYNEQFF.